A single TCR beta chain is shown here with its context. The junction departs from the called germline gene at one end, perhaps through a read error. Investigators profiled TCR beta VDJ and CDR3 from genomic DNA template. One entry per CDR3 protein results from TCRdb running MiXCR on the reads. The top ten clones hold about 41% of a sample with 270,000 or so distinct CDR3 sequences, roughly 82% of them seen once. The sample originates from a study of CD8+CD57+ T cells in acquired aplastic anemia. Across the study: The study obtained an average of around 3.4 ug of DNA from sorted CD4+ and CD8+ cells.

The V gene's germline CDR1 is SGHVS and CDR2 FQNEAQ. The CDR3 has 13 residues. The authors sequenced patients whose flow cytometry had shown CD8+CD57+ cell expansion. All patients had severe acquired aplastic anemia. This sequence originates from a human donor with aplastic anemia. The chain couples TRBV7-8 to TRBJ2-1; possibly TRBD1 or TRBD2 for D (5 bases each). The sequenced material came from sorted CD4+, CD8+, or CD8+CD57+ T cells (not recorded which) from PBMCs. CDR3 sequence: CASSVHPDGTPLF. The CDR3 bases are TGTGCCAGCAGCGTTCATCCAGACGGGACGCCCCTTTTC.